The entry below gives a single T cell receptor beta chain sequence along with its context. Its specificity is unknown. Constant-segment primers served in 5'RACE that generated TCR alpha and TCR beta cDNA libraries bearing sample barcodes and UMIs. TCRdb called the 5' RACE reads again in MiXCR, with one record for every CDR3 protein. Of around 110,000 distinct CDR3 sequences in the sample, 14% were seen once. This CDR3 has 14 residues. Germline loops: CDR1 SGHVS, CDR2 FQNEAQ. V was clipped by 5 bases and J by 8 bases, with 18 bases between them. This entry comes from a study of T-cell memory formation after mild COVID-19. Study findings and constraints: The main location of contracting CD4+ clones was CM and EM, and that of contracting CD8+ clones was EMRA.

This clonotype was obtained from a man aged 18-30 years who had mild COVID-19 (a few samples of this study predate the infection). Cell type and time point are not known. Sequenced material: PBMCs or a T cell subset sorted from them (not recorded which). The gene calls are TRBV7-8 and TRBJ1-1, with D possibly being TRBD1 (5 bases). The CDR3 DNA reads TGTGCCAGCAGCCATCGCAATGGGGACGGAGAAGCTTTCTTT. Its translation is CASSHRNGDGEAFF.